A single sample gave rise to the 15 T cell receptor beta chains below, sequenced in a study of blood T cell repertoires in COVID-19. Data came from immunoSEQ multiplex PCR; TCRdb stores just in-frame clones and leaves some out. This sample carries about 240,000 clones, about four fifths of them seen once, and the ten largest clones take roughly 7.4%. The sequenced sample consisted of peripheral blood. Every receptor here comes from an elderly woman with COVID-19, enrolled during active disease.

V and J are TRBV30 and TRBJ2-4, with D perhaps matching TRBD1 (6 bases). The germline gives CDR1 GTSNPN, CDR2 SVGIG (reference sequence). The V end lost 0 bases, the J end lost 0 bases, and 12 bases lay between the germline ends. The length of the CDR3 is 16 residues. This chain's CDR3 is CAWSVPGHLAKNIQYF. CDR3 DNA: TGTGCCTGGAGTGTCCCGGGACATTTAGCCAAAAACATTCAGTACTTC.

The V call is TRBV2, the J call TRBJ1-2, with a tentative D call TRBD1 (6 bases). The CDR3 loop spans 16 amino acids. In germline, CDR1 is SNHLY, CDR2 FYNNEI. With 5 bases removed from V and 4 bases from J, the gap between germline ends came to 20 bases. The CDR3 DNA is TGTGCCAGCAGTAGTCAGACGGCGGCAGGGGCCTATGGCTACACCTTC. Its protein is CASSSQTAAGAYGYTF.

This clone was observed a few times. The chain recombines TRBV5-1 with TRBJ1-2; 8 bases align to TRBD1. The junction had 9 bases not matched to a gene; V was cut back by 5 bases and J by 3 bases. This CDR3 has 15 residues. Germline values: CDR1 SGHRS, CDR2 YFSETQ. CDR3 DNA: TGCGCCAGCAGTTCCGGGACAGGCCTGGACTATGGCTACACCTTC. Translating it yields CASSSGTGLDYGYTF.

As to this clone: At the DNA level, this CDR3 is encoded by other sequences in the same sample as well. The rearrangement links TRBV12-3 or TRBV12-4 to TRBJ1-3; D is unresolved. The CDR3 contains 13 residues. V lost 2 bases and J lost 4, with 6 bases in between. The CDR3 protein is CASSLSSGNTIYF. As DNA, the CDR3 is TGTGCCAGCAGTTTATCGTCCGGAAACACCATATATTTT.

This clone was counted a few times. The V call is TRBV6-4, the J call TRBJ1-6, with TRBD1 as a possible D gene (6 bases). This CDR3 contains 15 residues. The germline V gene encodes CDR1 MRHNA and CDR2 SNTAGT. Trimming cost V 3 bases and J 0 bases, with 6 bases left between them. CDR3 in DNA: TGTGCCAGCAGTGAGGACAGCTCCTATAATTCACCCCTCCACTTT. Translation gives CASSEDSSYNSPLHF.

The CDR3 DNA is TGTGCCAGTCTCGGGACAGCTAATGAAAAACTGTTTTTT. Encoded protein: CASLGTANEKLFF. The V call is TRBV3-1 (or the pseudogene TRBV3-2), the J call TRBJ1-4; the match to TRBD1 covers 7 bases. V gave up 9 bases and J gave up 3 bases; unmatched junction bases: 4. The germline gives CDR1 LGHDT, CDR2 YNNKEL (reference sequence). The CDR3 is made up of 13 amino acids.

The DNA of the CDR3 is TGTGCCAGCAGCCTAGACAGGAACACTGAAGCTTTCTTT. This translates into CASSLDRNTEAFF. V gene TRBV7-9 combines with J gene TRBJ1-1; D possibly corresponds to TRBD1 (5 bases). This CDR3 region has 13 residues. The germline CDR1 and CDR2 sequences are SEHNR and FQNEAQ (reference sequence). V gave up 5 bases and J gave up 1 base, with 8 bases separating them.

V gene TRBV12-3 or TRBV12-4 combines with J gene TRBJ1-2; perhaps TRBD1 as D (5 bases). CDR3 length equals 13 residues. Between the trimmed V and J ends, which lost 5 bases and 3 bases, there was a span of 10 bases. The CDR3 loop is CASSRGGDYGYTF. CDR3 coding DNA: TGTGCCAGCAGTCGGGGGGGGGACTATGGCTACACCTTC.

The genes are TRBV20-1 and TRBJ1-2, with D perhaps matching TRBD1 (6 bases). The CDR3 runs 12 residues. Between the trimmed V and J ends, which lost 3 bases and 4 bases, there was a span of 9 bases. CDR1 is DFQATT, CDR2 SNEGSKA, per germline (reference sequence). DNA for the CDR3: TGCAGTGCTAGTGGGGGCAGCTATGGCTACACCTTC. The encoded protein is CSASGGSYGYTF.

This chain links TRBV5-1 with TRBJ2-2, with D hard to call. Trimming cost V 1 base and J 4 bases, with 8 bases left between them. Germline CDR1 and CDR2: SGHRS and YFSETQ. This CDR3 has 14 amino acids. This chain's CDR3 is CASSLISVTGELFF. As DNA, the CDR3 is TGCGCCAGCAGCTTGATTTCCGTCACCGGGGAGCTGTTTTTT.

V is TRBV18 and J is TRBJ2-4; TRBD2 matches at 7 bases. This CDR3 has 14 amino acids. Per germline, CDR1 KGHSH and CDR2 LQKENI. Trimming took 1 base from V and 8 from J; bases not matched to a gene: 5. The CDR3 here is CASSPQAGRDIQYF. DNA of the CDR3: TGTGCCAGCTCACCACAGGCAGGGAGGGACATTCAGTACTTC.

CDR3 sequence (DNA): TGCGCCAGCAGCTTGGGGACTGGCCAACGCTCCTACAATGAGCAGTTCTTC. It translates to CASSLGTGQRSYNEQFF. V gene TRBV5-1 combines with J gene TRBJ2-1, with TRBD2 as a possible D gene (5 bases). Germline V CDR1 and CDR2: SGHRS, YFSETQ. The CDR3 loop spans 17 amino acids. The V end lost 0 bases, the J end lost 0 bases, and 13 bases lay between the germline ends.

The V gene is TRBV7-3, the J gene TRBJ1-2; no clear D gene. The V gene lost 2 bases and the J gene lost 14 bases, with 24 bases spanning the gap. The CDR3 length is 15 residues. CDR1 is SGHTA and CDR2 is FQGTGA in the germline V gene. DNA of the CDR3: TGTGCCAGCAGCTTAGAGGCCAGCCCGATCTATGGCGTAACCTTC. It specifies CASSLEASPIYGVTF. The entire variable domain, with the rest obtained from reference TRBV7-3 and TRBJ1-2, is as follows: GAGVSQTPSNKVTEKGKYVELRCDPISGHTALYWYRQSLGQGPEFLIYFQGTGAADDSGLPNDRFFAVRPEGSVSTLKIQRTERGDSAVYLCASSLEASPIYGVTFGSGTRLTVV.

The chain combines TRBV20-1 with TRBJ1-4; possible D gene TRBD1, 6 bases. The CDR3 totals 15 residues. From germline, CDR1 is DFQATT and CDR2 SNEGSKA (reference sequence). V gave up 3 bases and J gave up 7 bases, with 18 bases separating them. CDR3 sequence reads: CSASRQGLYGEKLFF. CDR3 in DNA: TGCAGTGCTAGTAGGCAGGGGCTATATGGTGAAAAACTGTTTTTT.

The chain joins TRBV4-2 to TRBJ1-2; 10 bases align to TRBD1. V was clipped by 0 bases and J by 1 base; unmatched bases: 8. The CDR3 runs 18 residues. Germline CDR1 reads LGHNA; CDR2 reads YNFKEQ. DNA for the CDR3: TGTGCCAGCAGCCAAGATATCGACAGGGGGCAGTTTAACTATGGCTACACCTTC. It is translated as CASSQDIDRGQFNYGYTF.